This record covers a single T cell receptor (beta chain). No antigen is known for it. One base away there is no much larger clone; base qualities are not given. The donors were 40 or so Caucasian individuals from Russia, aged roughly 6 to 100 years, who were systemically healthy. Each donor gave ten milliliters of peripheral blood, collected into EDTA-treated Vacutainer tubes. Ficoll-Paque density-gradient centrifugation was used to isolate PBMCs, with at least 6.5 million per sample. Total RNA was extracted from PBMCs with Trizol reagent, with at least 6 micrograms obtained per sample. For every donor, an aliquot of PBMCs went through flow cytometry to measure the percentages of naive CD45RAhigh/CD27high T cells. These data belong to a study of blood T cells in healthy people across ages (dated by TCRdb to between 2014 and 2017). Background on the whole study: In model experiments, template switching captured about one uniquely barcoded TCR beta cDNA molecule for every two T cells. To track age-related changes in TCR beta repertoire diversity, the study relied on deep sequencing normalized with unique cDNA molecular identifiers. Donors were grouped into four age groups: young (average about 15 years), middle-aged (39), aged (around 60) and long-lived (over 80). Two additional independent replicas of 1 million unique cDNA reads from the same blood draw were analyzed for two donors (one aged 18 to 30 and one aged 80 or older). The paper's findings and limits, for the study overall: Donor CMV infection status was unknown, potentially confounding age-related changes in expanded clonotypes. Observed TCR beta diversity per million T cells fell roughly linearly with age, and a significant reduction was already apparent by age around 40. Conclusive comparison of naive and antigen-experienced compartments was prevented by the profiling of bulk unsorted PBMCs. Estimates of total diversity based on one million sequenced T cells were regarded as lower bounds and as underestimates. The long-lived group showed more naive CD4+ T cells, fewer expanded clones and increased TCR diversity than the aged group, suggesting age selection. Observed TCR beta diversity correlated strongly with the percentage of naive T cells measured by flow cytometry.

Library preparation used 5' RACE. Data came from an Illumina HiSeq 2500. A second PCR of about 6 to 12 cycles was run with a J-beta primer mix and a sample-barcoded 5' primer. A unique molecular identifier was introduced onto each TCR beta cDNA molecule by a template-switch 5' adaptor carrying 12 random nucleotides. At least 3 million CDR3-containing paired-end reads were obtained from each sample. First-strand cDNA synthesis was performed from all RNA using the Mint cDNA synthesis kit, with priming by a TRBC-specific oligonucleotide. All cDNA was treated with uracil-DNA glycosylase and then went through a first 18-cycle PCR with the universal primers M1SS and BC2_uni_R. Concerning the study's data processing: For normalization, 1 million high-quality reads, each with a distinct molecular identifier, were randomly selected from each sample. Reads sharing molecular identifiers were discarded rather than binned into consensus sequences. CDR3 identification, clonotype clustering and error correction used MiTCR with a Q25 quality threshold and the strictest error-elimination algorithm. A nonparametric unseen species model with Euler transformation was used to estimate lower-bound total TCR beta diversity. Starting from the raw public reads, TCRdb applied fastp trimming at Q25, assembled clones with MiXCR and retained in-frame beta chains. Every distinct CDR3 protein forms one entry, paired with its most common genes and DNA. TCRdb's processing, not the authors' own work, is the source of the V and J calls. This sample is represented by some 760,000 distinct CDR3 sequences; 20% to 30% of them were singletons. The ten largest clones represent more than 7.5% of the sample.

The CDR3 sequence holds 15 residues, the cysteine and phenylalanine included. Left in the record is the CDR3 DNA by itself, 45 bases read in frame from the first base. According to the germline V gene, CDR1 reads SGHAT and CDR2 reads FQNNGV. V loses 0 bases, J loses 1 base, and the germline ends lie 9 bases apart. These data were likewise used in another study, on T cells of mothers and their children. Taken from the second paper: Donors were nine systemically healthy Caucasian individuals: three mothers and their six children. cDNA synthesis used all of the extracted RNA, with 1.5 ug of RNA in each 15 ul reaction. Sample barcodes and 2-4 random nucleotides were added via the M1S primer in the second PCR. Each mother yielded over 8.5 million TCR beta CDR3 reads and each child 2.5 million to 3 million reads. Thymic selection shapes the output of TCR recombination in a similar way in related and unrelated pairs, and inherited differences have a minor effect. Normalized repertoire overlap in related mother-child pairs was always slightly higher than in unrelated mother-child pairs, but the difference was never significant. Persistent microchimeric T cell clones were not detected, at a sensitivity of approximately 100 clones per million clonotypes. In the study, deep NGS was used to compare the TCR beta repertoires of mothers and children, and features distinguishing related mother-child pairs from unrelated individuals were sought. On average, the children were approximately 12 +/- 4 years old, while the mothers were about 40 +/- 4 years old. Libraries were sequenced on Illumina HiSeq 2000 with 100+100 nt paired-end reads after adapter ligation with NEBNext reagents. To prevent cross-contamination, the mother and child libraries were prepared a month apart and were sequenced in separate runs. Between roughly 500,000 and 2,300,000 distinct TCR beta clonotypes were identified per donor. Naive TCR beta clonotypes were estimated from low-frequency clonotypes matched to each donor's FACS-determined naive share, without sorting.

The receptor chain draws on TRBV11-2 and TRBJ1-1, with no reliable assignment of the D segment. The TCR was taken from a boy between 10 and 17 years old in good health. Specimen: blood. The bases are TGTGCCAGCAGCTTAGATCTGGGCGGGAACACTGAAGCTTTCTTT. This sequence encodes CASSLDLGGNTEAFF.